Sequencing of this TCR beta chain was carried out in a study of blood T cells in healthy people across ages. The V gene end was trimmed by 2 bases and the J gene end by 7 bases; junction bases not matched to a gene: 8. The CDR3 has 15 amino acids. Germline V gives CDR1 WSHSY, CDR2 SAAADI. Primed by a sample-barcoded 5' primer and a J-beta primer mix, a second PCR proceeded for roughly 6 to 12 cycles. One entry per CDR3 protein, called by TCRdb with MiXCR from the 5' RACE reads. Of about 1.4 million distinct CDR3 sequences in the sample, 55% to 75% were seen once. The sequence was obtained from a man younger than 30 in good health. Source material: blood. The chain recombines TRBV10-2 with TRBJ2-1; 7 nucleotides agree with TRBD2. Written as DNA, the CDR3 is TGCGCCAGCAGTGAGAGCGGGGTGGGGCATAATGAGCAGTTCTTC. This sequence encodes CASSESGVGHNEQFF.